This record covers a single TCR beta chain. Trimming removed 6 bases at V and 7 bases at J, with 12 bases between. The CDR3 has 12 residues. Method: immunoSEQ multiplex PCR; TCRdb's copy keeps in-frame clones and lacks some. Of roughly 70,000 clones in the sample, 80% to 95% are singletons; the top ten hold roughly 6.3%. The data originate from a study of T cell responses to AZD1222 COVID-19 vaccine. This receptor was obtained from an adult who received the MenACWY meningococcal vaccine as a control. The chain has TRBV12-3 or TRBV12-4 and TRBJ1-1, with a possible D match to TRBD1 (5 bases). Material: peripheral blood, obtained 28 days after the second dose of the MenACWY control vaccine. The CDR3 loop is CASRNRGFEAFF. For the CDR3, the DNA is TGTGCCAGCAGGAATAGGGGTTTTGAAGCTTTCTTT.